This is a list of T cell receptor beta chains from one sample in a study of blood T cell repertoires in COVID-19. Profiled with immunoSEQ multiplex PCR; TCRdb holds only in-frame clones, not every one. Counted here are around 20,000 clones, around 82% occurring once; the ten biggest clones make up 3% to 4%. The sample consisted of peripheral blood. These receptors all come from a man aged 40-50 years with acute or convalescent COVID-19. The CDR3 runs from the conserved cysteine through the conserved F or W. Fields, in order: D gene, J gene, clone size, V gene, CDR3 DNA, CDR3 protein. A D gene is named only where the DNA matches it firmly. Rows may omit the clone size; those that give it use once, few, many or a size class.

d_call: NA
j_call: TRBJ1-1
clone_size: NA
v_call: TRBV2
cdr3_nt: TGTGCCAGCAGGAGGCAGGGGCTCTCTGAAGCTTTCTTT
cdr3_aa: CASRRQGLSEAFF

d_call: NA
j_call: TRBJ1-2
clone_size: NA
v_call: TRBV6-2/TRBV6-3
cdr3_nt: TGTGCCAGCATCCCGGCCAGGGGCTATGGCTACACCTTC
cdr3_aa: CASIPARGYGYTF

d_call: TRBD1
j_call: TRBJ1-2
clone_size: NA
v_call: TRBV5-6
cdr3_nt: TGTGCCAGCAGTCTGGACAGGGGCACCTATGGCTACACCTTC
cdr3_aa: CASSLDRGTYGYTF

d_call: TRBD1
j_call: TRBJ2-3
clone_size: NA
v_call: TRBV19
cdr3_nt: TGTGCCAGTAGTATTCGGACAGGGGACACAGATACGCAGTATTTT
cdr3_aa: CASSIRTGDTDTQYF

d_call: NA
j_call: TRBJ2-7
clone_size: once
v_call: TRBV19
cdr3_nt: TGTGCCAGTAGTCCGGCAGGGGAGTACGAGCAGTACTTC
cdr3_aa: CASSPAGEYEQYF

d_call: TRBD1
j_call: TRBJ1-2
clone_size: once
v_call: TRBV7-9
cdr3_nt: TGTGCCAGCAGCTTGACAGGGGGCAATCTTATTGGCTACACCTTC
cdr3_aa: CASSLTGGNLIGYTF

d_call: TRBD1
j_call: TRBJ1-1
clone_size: NA
v_call: TRBV10-3
cdr3_nt: TGTGCCATCAGTGAGTCCCCGGGACAGGGAATCACTGAAGCTTTCTTT
cdr3_aa: CAISESPGQGITEAFF

d_call: NA
j_call: TRBJ1-2
clone_size: NA
v_call: TRBV6-6
cdr3_nt: TGTGCCAGCAGTTCTACAGGGTTGGCCCACGGCACCTTC
cdr3_aa: CASSSTGLAHGTF

d_call: TRBD2
j_call: TRBJ2-1
clone_size: NA
v_call: TRBV6-5
cdr3_nt: TGTGCCAGCAGTTACTCGAGCGGGGGCGAGTACAATGAGCAGTTCTTC
cdr3_aa: CASSYSSGGEYNEQFF

d_call: TRBD1
j_call: TRBJ1-5
clone_size: NA
v_call: TRBV19
cdr3_nt: TGTGCCAGTAGTATACAGGGGGAGGATCAGCCCCAGCATTTT
cdr3_aa: CASSIQGEDQPQHF

d_call: TRBD1
j_call: TRBJ1-1
clone_size: NA
v_call: TRBV29-1
cdr3_nt: TGCAGCGTTGAAAAGGGACAGCAGAACACTGAAGCTTTCTTT
cdr3_aa: CSVEKGQQNTEAFF

d_call: TRBD1
j_call: TRBJ2-5
clone_size: NA
v_call: TRBV2
cdr3_nt: TGTGCCAGCAGGCCTGTACTAGGGGGCCGAATTGAGACCCAGTACTTC
cdr3_aa: CASRPVLGGRIETQYF

d_call: TRBD2
j_call: TRBJ2-7
clone_size: few
v_call: TRBV2
cdr3_nt: TGTGCCAGCAGTGGAAGCGGGAGGGCCGGGAACGAGCAGTACTTC
cdr3_aa: CASSGSGRAGNEQYF

d_call: TRBD1
j_call: TRBJ2-7
clone_size: once
v_call: TRBV7-6
cdr3_nt: TGTGCCAGCAGCTTCCGGGACAGGGCTTCGGGTGAGCAGTACTTC
cdr3_aa: CASSFRDRASGEQYF

d_call: TRBD1
j_call: TRBJ1-3
clone_size: few
v_call: TRBV2
cdr3_nt: TGTGCCAGCATCCGAGGGGGACAGGGGGCTTCTGGAAACACCATATATTTT
cdr3_aa: CASIRGGQGASGNTIYF

d_call: NA
j_call: TRBJ2-3
clone_size: NA
v_call: TRBV9
cdr3_nt: TGTGCCAGCAGCGTAGGCCGGGCGGGGTACGCAGATACGCAGTATTTT
cdr3_aa: CASSVGRAGYADTQYF

d_call: TRBD2
j_call: TRBJ2-7
clone_size: once
v_call: TRBV7-2
cdr3_nt: TGTGCCAGCAGCTCCACCGGGACTAGCGGGAGGGCAATTTACTTC
cdr3_aa: CASSSTGTSGRAIYF

d_call: TRBD2
j_call: TRBJ2-1
clone_size: NA
v_call: TRBV6-6
cdr3_nt: TGTGCCAGCAGTTACGGGGACTACATTTACAATGAGCAGTTCTTC
cdr3_aa: CASSYGDYIYNEQFF

d_call: TRBD1
j_call: TRBJ1-1
clone_size: NA
v_call: TRBV13
cdr3_nt: TGTGCCAGCAGCTTAGGGACAGGGGAAGCTTTCTTT
cdr3_aa: CASSLGTGEAFF

d_call: TRBD1
j_call: TRBJ2-7
clone_size: NA
v_call: TRBV6-6
cdr3_nt: TGTGCCAGCAGACCCACAGGGGGAAGCTACGAGCAGTACTTC
cdr3_aa: CASRPTGGSYEQYF

d_call: NA
j_call: TRBJ1-1
clone_size: NA
v_call: TRBV5-1
cdr3_nt: TGCGCCAGCAGCTTGGCCCCGAGAGAGGACACTGAAGCTTTCTTT
cdr3_aa: CASSLAPREDTEAFF

d_call: TRBD1
j_call: TRBJ1-1
clone_size: NA
v_call: TRBV6-5
cdr3_nt: TGTGCCAGCAGTTGGGACAGCGGCACTGAAGCTTTCTTT
cdr3_aa: CASSWDSGTEAFF

d_call: TRBD2
j_call: TRBJ2-5
clone_size: NA
v_call: TRBV11-2
cdr3_nt: TGTGCCACCTCGCCGGGACTACAAGAGACCCAGTACTTC
cdr3_aa: CATSPGLQETQYF

d_call: TRBD1
j_call: TRBJ1-6
clone_size: NA
v_call: TRBV4-2
cdr3_nt: TGTGCCAGCAGCCAAACTCCCGGGACAGAACATTCACCCCTCCACTTT
cdr3_aa: CASSQTPGTEHSPLHF

d_call: NA
j_call: TRBJ2-2
clone_size: NA
v_call: TRBV19
cdr3_nt: TGTGCCAGTAGTATTCCCTTCACCGGGGAGCTGTTTTTT
cdr3_aa: CASSIPFTGELFF

d_call: NA
j_call: TRBJ1-2
clone_size: NA
v_call: TRBV29-1
cdr3_nt: TGCAGCGTAATACAGGGTGGCTACACCTTC
cdr3_aa: CSVIQGGYTF

d_call: TRBD1
j_call: TRBJ1-3
clone_size: few
v_call: TRBV19
cdr3_nt: TGTGCCAGTAGTGCTCACCGGGACAGCAATGGAAACACCATATATTTT
cdr3_aa: CASSAHRDSNGNTIYF

d_call: TRBD1
j_call: TRBJ1-2
clone_size: NA
v_call: TRBV30
cdr3_nt: TGTGCCTCATGGGACAGGGTGAGGGGCTACACCTTC
cdr3_aa: CASWDRVRGYTF

d_call: TRBD1
j_call: TRBJ2-1
clone_size: NA
v_call: TRBV4-2
cdr3_nt: TGTGCCAGCAGCCGCAACAGGGGTAATGAGCAGTTCTTC
cdr3_aa: CASSRNRGNEQFF

d_call: TRBD2
j_call: TRBJ2-3
clone_size: NA
v_call: TRBV5-1
cdr3_nt: TGCGCCAGCAGCACCGAGGGACTAGCGAGCACAGATACGCAGTATTTT
cdr3_aa: CASSTEGLASTDTQYF

d_call: NA
j_call: TRBJ1-2
clone_size: NA
v_call: TRBV19
cdr3_nt: TGTGCCAGTAGTATCTCATCGGACTATGGCTACACCTTC
cdr3_aa: CASSISSDYGYTF

d_call: TRBD2
j_call: TRBJ2-7
clone_size: NA
v_call: TRBV5-1
cdr3_nt: TGCGCCAGCAGCTCTAGCGGTAGCTCCTACGAGCAGTACTTC
cdr3_aa: CASSSSGSSYEQYF

d_call: TRBD2
j_call: TRBJ2-3
clone_size: NA
v_call: TRBV6-2/TRBV6-3
cdr3_nt: TGTGCCAGCAGTTACCCAACTTTTAGCGGGGGGCCTATTGATACGCAGTATTTT
cdr3_aa: CASSYPTFSGGPIDTQYF

d_call: NA
j_call: TRBJ2-2
clone_size: NA
v_call: TRBV30
cdr3_nt: TGTGCCTTATCCGGGACAAGTAACACCGGGGAGCTGTTTTTT
cdr3_aa: CALSGTSNTGELFF

d_call: NA
j_call: TRBJ1-1
clone_size: NA
v_call: TRBV5-1
cdr3_nt: TGCGCCAGCAGCTTGGACAGGGTTGCTGTGAACACTGAAGCTTTCTTT
cdr3_aa: CASSLDRVAVNTEAFF

d_call: NA
j_call: TRBJ1-1
clone_size: NA
v_call: TRBV3-1/TRBV3-2
cdr3_nt: TGTGCCAGCAGCCTGTATAACACTGAAGCTTTCTTT
cdr3_aa: CASSLYNTEAFF

d_call: NA
j_call: TRBJ1-2
clone_size: NA
v_call: TRBV2
cdr3_nt: TGTGCCAGCAGGGCAGACTATGGCTACACCTTC
cdr3_aa: CASRADYGYTF

d_call: NA
j_call: TRBJ2-2
clone_size: NA
v_call: TRBV5-1
cdr3_nt: TGCGCCAGCAGCTTGAACAGGGCCTCGAACACCGGGGAGCTGTTTTTT
cdr3_aa: CASSLNRASNTGELFF

d_call: NA
j_call: TRBJ2-1
clone_size: NA
v_call: TRBV18
cdr3_nt: TGTGCCAGCTCACAGGGGCTTGAGCAGTTCTTC
cdr3_aa: CASSQGLEQFF

d_call: NA
j_call: TRBJ2-4
clone_size: NA
v_call: TRBV7-2
cdr3_nt: TGTGCCAGCACCCCGGGGCAGGGGAAAAACATTCAGTACTTC
cdr3_aa: CASTPGQGKNIQYF

d_call: NA
j_call: TRBJ2-7
clone_size: NA
v_call: TRBV5-6
cdr3_nt: TGTGCCAGCAGTTCGGGATTCTACGAGCAGTACTTC
cdr3_aa: CASSSGFYEQYF

d_call: TRBD1
j_call: TRBJ1-1
clone_size: few
v_call: TRBV19
cdr3_nt: TGTGCCAGTAGCCCGACAGGGGCCACTGAAGCTTTCTTT
cdr3_aa: CASSPTGATEAFF

d_call: NA
j_call: TRBJ2-7
clone_size: NA
v_call: TRBV5-5
cdr3_nt: TGTGCCAGCAGCTTGGGGGCCCCAACCTACGAGCAGTACTTC
cdr3_aa: CASSLGAPTYEQYF

d_call: NA
j_call: TRBJ1-6
clone_size: NA
v_call: TRBV5-4
cdr3_nt: TGTGCCAGCAGCTTAGGAACCAGGGCTCATTCACCCCTCCACTTT
cdr3_aa: CASSLGTRAHSPLHF

d_call: NA
j_call: TRBJ2-1
clone_size: NA
v_call: TRBV7-2
cdr3_nt: TGTGCCAGCAGCTTAGAACTAGCAAATGAGCAGTTCTTC
cdr3_aa: CASSLELANEQFF

d_call: TRBD1
j_call: TRBJ1-1
clone_size: NA
v_call: TRBV29-1
cdr3_nt: TGCAGCGTCCAAGGGACGATACAGGGGGCGTCGGGGAACACTGAAGCTTTCTTT
cdr3_aa: CSVQGTIQGASGNTEAFF

d_call: TRBD1
j_call: TRBJ2-7
clone_size: NA
v_call: TRBV5-1
cdr3_nt: TGCGCCAGCAGCTTGGAAACAGGGGTTAGTCGGGAGCAGTACTTC
cdr3_aa: CASSLETGVSREQYF

d_call: NA
j_call: TRBJ1-5
clone_size: NA
v_call: TRBV30
cdr3_nt: TGTGCCTGGAGTGTTGAGGGATTTCATCAGCCCCAGCATTTT
cdr3_aa: CAWSVEGFHQPQHF

d_call: NA
j_call: TRBJ1-6
clone_size: NA
v_call: TRBV19
cdr3_nt: TGTGCCAGTCGATCCCCTGGCAGGGAATCACCCCTCCACTTT
cdr3_aa: CASRSPGRESPLHF

d_call: NA
j_call: TRBJ2-5
clone_size: once
v_call: TRBV18
cdr3_nt: TGTGCCAGCTCACCCCCTTCGGAGCTCCAAGAGACCCAGTACTTC
cdr3_aa: CASSPPSELQETQYF

d_call: NA
j_call: TRBJ1-2
clone_size: NA
v_call: TRBV5-8
cdr3_nt: TGTGCCAGCAGCTTGGGACGGAGGTCCGCTGATGGCTACACCTTC
cdr3_aa: CASSLGRRSADGYTF

d_call: NA
j_call: TRBJ2-2
clone_size: NA
v_call: TRBV7-2
cdr3_nt: TGTGCCAGCAGCCCCCTACCGTTGGTCGGGGAGCTGTTTTTT
cdr3_aa: CASSPLPLVGELFF

d_call: TRBD2
j_call: TRBJ2-7
clone_size: NA
v_call: TRBV7-2
cdr3_nt: TGTGCCAGCAGCTCAAGGACTAGCTTTTCCTACGAGCAGTACTTC
cdr3_aa: CASSSRTSFSYEQYF

d_call: NA
j_call: TRBJ1-1
clone_size: NA
v_call: TRBV7-3
cdr3_nt: TGTGCCAGCAGCCTAGGACAGGAAGCTTTCTTT
cdr3_aa: CASSLGQEAFF